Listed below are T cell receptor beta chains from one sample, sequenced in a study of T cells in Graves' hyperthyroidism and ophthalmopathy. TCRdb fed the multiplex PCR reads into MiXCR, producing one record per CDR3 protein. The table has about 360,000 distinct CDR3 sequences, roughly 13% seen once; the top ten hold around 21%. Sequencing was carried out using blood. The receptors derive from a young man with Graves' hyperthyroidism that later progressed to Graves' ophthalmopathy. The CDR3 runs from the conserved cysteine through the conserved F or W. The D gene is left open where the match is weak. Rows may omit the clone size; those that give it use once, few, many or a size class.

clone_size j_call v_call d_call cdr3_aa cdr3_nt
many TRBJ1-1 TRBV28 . CASSSPSGNTEAFF TGTGCCAGCAGTTCCCCCTCGGGGAACACTGAAGCTTTCTTT
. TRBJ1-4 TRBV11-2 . CASSLVALANEKLFF TGTGCCAGCAGCTTAGTGGCGTTAGCTAATGAAAAACTGTTTTTT
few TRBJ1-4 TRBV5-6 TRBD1 CASSCRDRGTNEKLFF TGTGCCAGCAGCTGCCGGGACAGGGGGACCAATGAAAAACTGTTTTTT
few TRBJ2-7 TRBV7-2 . CASTFVSGGHYEQYF TGTGCCAGCACCTTCGTTTCCGGGGGCCACTACGAGCAGTACTTC
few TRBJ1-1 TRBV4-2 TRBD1 CASSRAGGTEAFF TGTGCCAGCAGCCGAGCAGGGGGGACTGAAGCTTTCTTT
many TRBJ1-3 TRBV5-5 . CASSLRSGNTIYF TGTGCCAGCAGCTTGCGCAGCGGAAACACCATATATTTT
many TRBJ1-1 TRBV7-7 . CASSTGLNTEAFF TGTGCCAGCAGCACGGGACTGAACACTGAAGCTTTCTTT
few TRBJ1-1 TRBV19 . CASRRGVLQIEAFF TGTGCCAGCCGACGGGGGGTACTACAGATTGAAGCTTTCTTT
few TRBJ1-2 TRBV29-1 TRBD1 CSVQGVSGYGYTF TGCAGCGTGCAGGGGGTGTCCGGCTACGGCTACACCTTC
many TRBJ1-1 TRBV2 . CASSGPGRTEAFF TGTGCCAGCAGCGGACCGGGAAGGACTGAAGCTTTCTTT
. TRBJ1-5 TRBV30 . CAWSVGTSPLNQPQHF TGTGCCTGGAGTGTCGGGACAAGCCCTCTCAATCAGCCCCAGCATTTT